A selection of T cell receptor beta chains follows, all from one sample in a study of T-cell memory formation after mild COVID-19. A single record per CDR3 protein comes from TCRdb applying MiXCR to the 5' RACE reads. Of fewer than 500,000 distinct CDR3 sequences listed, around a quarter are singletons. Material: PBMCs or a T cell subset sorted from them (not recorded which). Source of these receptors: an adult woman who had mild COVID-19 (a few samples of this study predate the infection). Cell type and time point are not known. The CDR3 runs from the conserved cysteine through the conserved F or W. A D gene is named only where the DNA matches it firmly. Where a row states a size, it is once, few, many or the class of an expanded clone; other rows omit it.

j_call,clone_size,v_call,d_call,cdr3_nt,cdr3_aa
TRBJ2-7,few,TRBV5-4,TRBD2,TGTGCCAGCAGACCCGGGACTAGCGGGTACGAGCAGTACTTC,CASRPGTSGYEQYF
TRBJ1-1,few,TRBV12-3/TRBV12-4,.,TGTGCCAGCAGTACAGCTCGTGACAGTGAAGCTTTCTTT,CASSTARDSEAFF
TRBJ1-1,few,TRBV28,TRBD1,TGTGCCAGTCAAACCCTCGACAGGGCCCGTACTGAAGCTTTCTTT,CASQTLDRARTEAFF
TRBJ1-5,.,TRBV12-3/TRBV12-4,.,TGTGCCAGCTGGAGGGGGACTTCGGGAGTCAATCAGCCCCAGCATTTT,CASWRGTSGVNQPQHF
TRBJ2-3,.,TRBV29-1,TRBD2,TGCAGCTTAGGCGGGGGTAGCACAGATACGCAGTATTTT,CSLGGGSTDTQYF
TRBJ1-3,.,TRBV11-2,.,TGTGCCAGCAGCTTGAGTAGGGACCGACACACCATATATTTT,CASSLSRDRHTIYF
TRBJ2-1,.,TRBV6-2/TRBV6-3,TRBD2,TGTGCCAGCTTGGGGACTAGCGGGGTCAATGAGCAGTTCTTC,CASLGTSGVNEQFF
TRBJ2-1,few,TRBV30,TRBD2,TGTGCCTGGAACGGGGGGGCGGGCAATGAGCAGTTCTTC,CAWNGGAGNEQFF
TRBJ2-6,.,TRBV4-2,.,TGTGCCAGCCTAGTGGACGTTCTCTCTGGGGCCAACGTCCTGACTTTC,CASLVDVLSGANVLTF
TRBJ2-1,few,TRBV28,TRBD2,TGTGCCAGCAGTACCGCCGGGACTAGCGGGAGCATAAGTGAGCAGTTCTTC,CASSTAGTSGSISEQFF
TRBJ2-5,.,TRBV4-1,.,TGCGCCAGCAGCCAAGTTGTCCGCGAGACCCAGTACTTC,CASSQVVRETQYF
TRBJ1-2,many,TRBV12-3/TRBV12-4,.,TGTGCCAGCAGTTTAATTATTGATATCCCCACGGGCTACACCTTC,CASSLIIDIPTGYTF
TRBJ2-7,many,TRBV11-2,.,TGTGCCAGCAGCTTAGATTTGTCCAGGGACCAGTACTTC,CASSLDLSRDQYF
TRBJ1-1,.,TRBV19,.,TGTGCCAGTAGTATCACGGGGGGTGTTCGTGAAGCTTTCTTT,CASSITGGVREAFF
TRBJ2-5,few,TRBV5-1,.,TGCGCCAGCAGCTTAGAACAGGGTTACGAGACCCAGTACTTC,CASSLEQGYETQYF
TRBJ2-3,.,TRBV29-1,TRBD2,TGCAGCTCTAACACGGGTTGGGCTAGCGGGGCGGCGGGAGATACGCAGTATTTT,CSSNTGWASGAAGDTQYF